Below, 17 T cell receptor beta chains from the same sample are listed, as sequenced in a study of T cell responses to AZD1222 COVID-19 vaccine. Some clones are missing from TCRdb's copy, which holds only in-frame ones; the method was immunoSEQ multiplex PCR. Of under 150,000 clones listed, 88% were seen once; the top ten hold roughly 6.1%. Source: peripheral blood, taken 28 days after the second AZD1222 dose. The receptor source for this set is an adult who received the AZD1222 COVID-19 vaccine.

This clone was detected a few times. J is TRBJ1-2 and V is TRBV24-1; D is unresolved. CDR3 length: 13 amino acids. Trimming pared 3 bases from V and 8 bases from J, leaving 12 bases between. The germline gives CDR1 KGHDR, CDR2 SFDVKD. The CDR3 region has the DNA TGTGCCACCAGTGATCGGTCATACGAGGGCTACACCTTC. Translation gives CATSDRSYEGYTF.

The chain has TRBV28 and TRBJ2-2; 9 nucleotides align to TRBD1. Trimming removed 5 bases from V and 6 bases from J; junction bases left unmatched: 7. This CDR3 comprises 15 residues. CDR1 and CDR2 (germline): MDHEN, SYDVKM. CDR3 sequence: CASSPGTGLAGELFF. The CDR3 DNA follows: TGTGCCAGCAGTCCCGGGACAGGGCTGGCCGGGGAGCTGTTTTTT. Drawing the rest from reference TRBV28 and TRBJ2-2, the complete variable domain is DVKVTQSSRYLVKRTGEKVFLECVQDMDHENMFWYRQDPGLGLRLIYFSYDVKMKEKGDIPEGYSVSREKKERFSLILESASTNQTSMYLCASSPGTGLAGELFFGEGSRLTVL.

V usage is TRBV7-2 and J usage is TRBJ2-1, with D possibly TRBD2 on 6 matching bases. The germline V and J ends were trimmed by 2 bases and 3 bases, with 11 bases remaining between them. The CDR3 is 15 amino acids. The germline CDR1 and CDR2 sequences are SGHTA and FQGNSA. CDR3 region: CASSLMEGHYNEQFF. For the CDR3, the DNA is TGTGCCAGCAGCTTAATGGAGGGTCACTACAATGAGCAGTTCTTC.

V gene TRBV30 combines with J gene TRBJ2-7; either TRBD1 or TRBD2 may fit D (5 bases each). The CDR3 totals 12 residues. Per the germline V gene, CDR1 is GTSNPN and CDR2 is SVGIG (reference sequence). The ends were cut back, 7 bases at V and 2 bases at J, with 12 bases in the middle. In DNA form, the CDR3 reads TGTGCCTACCGGGACGGAACCTACGAGCAGTACTTC. This translates into CAYRDGTYEQYF.

The chain employs TRBV5-1 and TRBJ2-7; TRBD1 aligns across 10 bases. CDR3 size: 14 residues. The germline V gene encodes CDR1 SGHRS and CDR2 YFSETQ. J lost 1 base, V lost 4 bases, and 2 bases had no gene match. CDR3 in DNA: TGCGCCAGCAGCAAGGACAGGGGGTCCTACGAGCAGTACTTC. This encodes CASSKDRGSYEQYF. The whole variable domain, remainder taken from reference TRBV5-1 and TRBJ2-7, is KAGVTQTPRYLIKTRGQQVTLSCSPISGHRSVSWYQQTPGQGLQFLFEYFSETQRNKGNFPGRFSGRQFSNSRSEMNVSTLELGDSALYLCASSKDRGSYEQYFGPGTRLTVT.

This chain joins TRBV5-1 and TRBJ2-3; D gene unclear. Per germline, CDR1 SGHRS and CDR2 YFSETQ. The CDR3 has 15 amino acids. Trimming pared 4 bases from V and 0 bases from J, leaving 12 bases between. CDR3 in DNA: TGCGCCAGCAGCATCCTAGATTCTAGCACAGATACGCAGTATTTT. It yields the protein CASSILDSSTDTQYF.

This rearrangement joins TRBV29-1 to TRBJ1-1, with TRBD1 as a possible D gene (5 bases). V was clipped by 6 bases and J by 4 bases, with 12 bases between them. The CDR3 is 12 residues long. Per germline, CDR1 SQVTM and CDR2 ANQGSEA. The CDR3 here is CSVSRGGTEAFF. CDR3 in DNA: TGCAGCGTCTCACGGGGCGGCACTGAAGCTTTCTTT.

V is TRBV5-1 and J is TRBJ1-5; D is unresolved. Germline CDR1 SGHRS, CDR2 YFSETQ. The CDR3 contains 13 residues. The V gene lost 4 bases and the J gene lost 6 bases, with 11 bases spanning the gap. CDR3 region: CASSPLGSQPQHF. The CDR3 nucleotides are TGCGCCAGCAGCCCTCTCGGAAGTCAGCCCCAGCATTTT.

This rearrangement joins TRBV7-9 to TRBJ1-3, with D uncertain. This CDR3 is 14 amino acids long. CDR1 SEHNR and CDR2 FQNEAQ come from the germline V gene (reference sequence). V lost 7 bases to trimming and J lost 2 bases, with 12 bases between them. CDR3 coding DNA: TGTGCCAGCACCATTATTGGGACTGGAAACACCATATATTTT. Translated, it gives CASTIIGTGNTIYF.

The chain joins TRBV10-3 to TRBJ1-1; 7 bases match TRBD1. Germline CDR1 reads ENHRY; CDR2 reads SYGVKD. Unmatched junction bases numbered 6, after V lost 2 bases and J lost 6 bases. The CDR3 is 14 residues long. The CDR3 DNA sequence: TGTGCCATCAGTGAGACAACAGGGGTCTCTGAAGCTTTCTTT. Its translation: CAISETTGVSEAFF.

The J gene is TRBJ2-7, the V gene TRBV24-1; D gene uncertain. The V end was cut by 7 bases, the J end by 2 bases, with 5 bases between. CDR1 is KGHDR and CDR2 is SFDVKD in the germline V gene. The CDR3 spans 11 residues. As DNA, the CDR3 is TGTGCCACCAGCCAGACCTACGAGCAGTACTTC. Residues: CATSQTYEQYF.

The CDR3 loop reads CASSPEGRGQGGYTF. CDR3 coding DNA: TGCGCCAGCAGCCCAGAAGGTCGGGGGCAGGGTGGCTACACCTTC. The V and J genes are TRBV5-1 and TRBJ1-2, with D perhaps matching TRBD1 (6 bases). Trimming removed 4 bases from V and 7 bases from J, with 20 bases in between. This CDR3 is built from 15 residues. Germline loops: CDR1 SGHRS, CDR2 YFSETQ.

This chain connects TRBV25-1 to TRBJ1-6; the D is unclear. The CDR3 is 13 amino acids. The germline CDR1 and CDR2 sequences are MGHDK and SYGVNS. Trimming stripped 6 bases from V and 0 bases from J, with 3 bases between. CDR3 sequence: CASRGSYNSPLHF. As DNA, the CDR3 is TGTGCCAGCAGGGGCTCCTATAATTCACCCCTCCACTTT.

The chain links TRBV10-3 to TRBJ1-6; D remains unclear. Germline CDR1 reads ENHRY; CDR2 reads SYGVKD. The CDR3 is made up of 17 amino acids. The germline V and J ends were trimmed by 3 bases and 0 bases, with 12 bases remaining between them. For the CDR3, the DNA is TGTGCCATCAGTGAAGTCTTGCTAGTCTCCTATAATTCACCCCTCCACTTT. Amino acids: CAISEVLLVSYNSPLHF.

Points on this clone: The same CDR3 is also encoded by other DNA sequences in this sample. This sequence joins TRBV4-2 and TRBJ1-1; D gene uncertain. V shed 5 bases and J shed 3 bases, with 4 bases lying between them. Germline V gene lookup returns CDR1 LGHNA and CDR2 YNFKEQ. CDR3 size: 11 residues. In DNA form, the CDR3 reads TGTGCCAGCAGCGTTGACACTGAAGCTTTCTTT. The encoded protein is CASSVDTEAFF.

The V gene is TRBV4-1, the J gene TRBJ2-7, with 9 bases that match TRBD1. The CDR3 consists of 15 residues. Germline V lookup: CDR1 MGHRA, CDR2 YSYEKL. V lost 3 bases, J lost 6 bases, and 9 bases stayed unmatched. CDR3 DNA sequence: TGCGCCAGCAGCCAGCCGGGACAGGGTCGTGTCGAGCAGTACTTC. It encodes CASSQPGQGRVEQYF.

The chain uses TRBV18 and TRBJ1-1; tentative D call: TRBD1 (5 bases). CDR1 and CDR2 (germline): KGHSH, LQKENI. The CDR3 length is 13 residues. Trimming removed 0 bases at V and 9 bases at J, with 11 bases between. The chain's CDR3 is CASSPPGGVQAFF. The DNA of the CDR3 is TGTGCCAGCTCACCACCGGGGGGGGTTCAAGCTTTCTTT.